The text below deals with one T cell receptor beta chain. The data are from a study of blood T cell repertoires in COVID-19. Between the trimmed V and J ends, which lost 2 bases and 8 bases, there was a span of 11 bases. The germline CDR1 and CDR2 sequences are SGDLS and YYNGEE. This CDR3 region has 13 residues. The data were produced by immunoSEQ multiplex PCR, yet TCRdb's version contains in-frame clones alone and is incomplete. The sample yields 110,000 or so clones, more than 75% seen once. The clonotype was recovered from a woman in her thirties or forties with acute or convalescent COVID-19. The sequenced material came from peripheral blood. The gene calls are TRBV9 and TRBJ2-1; D remains unclear. The CDR3 DNA reads as TGTGCCAGCAGCGTCTGGTCTGGAGATGAGCAGTTCTTC. It encodes CASSVWSGDEQFF.